The 28 T cell receptor beta chains presented below share a single source sample, sequenced in a study of long-term antiretroviral therapy in people with HIV. Assay version v3.0 of immunoSEQ was used, and it was run at survey level. Only in-frame clones appear in the TCRdb table, and some are missing; sequencing was by immunoSEQ multiplex PCR. The sample shows about 20,000 clones, 78% of them seen only once. The sequences come from unsorted PBMCs, collected 0.3 years after starting antiretroviral therapy. These receptors all stem from a woman aged 45 to 65 with HIV.

The chain recombines TRBV30 with TRBJ2-5; 9 nucleotides agree with TRBD2. This CDR3 contains 15 residues. Germline V gene lookup returns CDR1 GTSNPN and CDR2 SVGIG (reference sequence). Trimming took 4 bases from V and 0 from J; bases not matched to a gene: 6. CDR3 DNA: TGTGCCTGGACATCTAGCGGGGAGTACCAAGAGACCCAGTACTTC. Amino acid sequence: CAWTSSGEYQETQYF.

The chain joins TRBV7-2 to TRBJ2-5, with 12 bases matching TRBD2. The CDR3 covers 18 residues. The V gene end was trimmed by 2 bases and the J gene end by 5 bases; junction bases not matched to a gene: 12. The germline CDR1 and CDR2 sequences are SGHTA and FQGNSA. CDR3 protein: CASSLRASGGARRETQYF. The DNA for the CDR3 is TGTGCCAGCAGCTTAAGGGCTAGCGGGGGGGCTCGAAGGGAGACCCAGTACTTC.

This chain uses TRBV5-6 with TRBJ1-6, with 9 nucleotides matching TRBD1. This CDR3 is built from 15 residues. Looked up from germline, CDR1 is SGHDT and CDR2 is YYEEEE. The junction had 5 bases not matched to a gene; V was cut back by 5 bases and J by 5 bases. The CDR3 is CASRWGDRDNSPLHF. DNA for the CDR3: TGTGCCAGCAGGTGGGGGGACAGGGATAATTCACCCCTCCACTTT.

The rearrangement joins TRBV5-1 to TRBJ2-5; 14 positions match TRBD2. V shed 3 bases, J shed 5 bases, and the junction held 12 bases outside the gene matches. Germline values: CDR1 SGHRS, CDR2 YFSETQ. The CDR3 length is 18 residues. CDR3 in DNA: TGCGCCAGCAGCTGGAGACTAGCGGGGGGGCCTGTCGGGGAGACCCAGTACTTC. It specifies CASSWRLAGGPVGETQYF.

The V gene is TRBV27, the J gene TRBJ2-2; 9 bases agree with TRBD2. The CDR3 covers 19 residues. Germline CDR1 and CDR2: MNHEY and SMNVEV (reference sequence). V trimming: 4 bases; J trimming: 3 bases; junction bases outside the gene matches: 15. Here the CDR3 reads CASSSPPPLAGTDTGELFF. CDR3 nucleotide sequence: TGTGCCAGCAGTTCACCCCCTCCGCTAGCGGGGACCGACACCGGGGAGCTGTTTTTT.

This chain uses TRBV27 with TRBJ1-1, with a possible D match to TRBD1 (6 bases). Trimming took off 7 bases at V and 5 bases at J, with 14 bases between the two ends. Germline assignment: CDR1 MNHEY and CDR2 SMNVEV (reference sequence). CDR3 size: 13 residues. CDR3 protein: CASITRGGTEAFF. The CDR3 DNA follows: TGTGCCAGCATAACTAGAGGGGGGACTGAAGCTTTCTTT.

The V and J genes are TRBV6-5 and TRBJ2-1; 9 bases map to TRBD1. The trim removed 7 bases at V and 7 bases at J, leaving 8 bases unmatched. This CDR3 has 14 amino acids. Germline values: CDR1 MNHEY, CDR2 SVGAGI. CDR3 protein: CASTRGQGRNEQFF. The CDR3 nucleotides are TGTGCCAGCACCCGCGGACAGGGGAGGAATGAGCAGTTCTTC.

This sequence joins TRBV29-1 and TRBJ1-1; D is possibly TRBD1 (5 bases). Trimming left V 0 bases short and J 0 bases short, with 14 bases between. Germline values: CDR1 SQVTM, CDR2 ANQGSEA. The CDR3 length is 16 residues. CDR3 amino acids: CSVEEPKDSLNTEAFF. CDR3 nucleotides: TGCAGCGTTGAAGAACCGAAAGACAGCTTGAACACTGAAGCTTTCTTT.

This chain links TRBV30 with TRBJ2-7; D tentatively reads TRBD1 or TRBD2 (5 bases each). This CDR3 comprises 15 residues. The germline V gene has CDR1 GTSNPN and CDR2 SVGIG (reference sequence). The ends were cut back, 2 bases at V and 0 bases at J, with 14 bases in the middle. The CDR3 bases are TGTGCCTGGAGTCCGGGGCCCCACAGCTCCTACGAGCAGTACTTC. Protein: CAWSPGPHSSYEQYF.

The chain joins TRBV5-6 to TRBJ1-4; TRBD1 agrees at 7 bases. Germline CDR1 SGHDT, CDR2 YYEEEE. This CDR3 is 14 amino acids long. Germline trimming cut 5 bases from V and 12 bases from J; bases unmatched to any gene: 13. CDR3 bases: TGTGCCAGCAGGGACAGGCCCGGTTTAGAGGAACTGTTTTTT. The encoded protein is CASRDRPGLEELFF.

A few counts support this clone. The chain couples TRBV2 to TRBJ1-4; D is uncertain. V dropped 5 bases and J dropped 2 bases, with 15 bases sitting between them. Germline loops: CDR1 SNHLY, CDR2 FYNNEI. The CDR3 has 16 residues. The CDR3 DNA is TGTGCCAGCAGTCGAGGTGTGGGGAGGACTAATGAAAAACTGTTTTTT. Translation gives CASSRGVGRTNEKLFF.

The count of this clone is one. The CDR3 DNA reads TGCAGCGTTGACTCCTCGGGACCGGGGGCCAACGTCCTGACTTTC. It encodes CSVDSSGPGANVLTF. The chain employs TRBV29-1 and TRBJ2-6; either TRBD1 or TRBD2 may fit D (5 bases each). With 3 bases removed from V and 4 bases from J, the gap between germline ends came to 13 bases. Germline CDR1 and CDR2: SQVTM and ANQGSEA. The CDR3 contains 15 residues.

The chain is built from TRBV5-5 and TRBJ2-7; TRBD1 agrees at 10 bases. After removal of 4 bases from V and 2 bases from J, the junction contained 6 bases not matched to a gene. The germline CDR1 and CDR2 sequences are SGHKS and YYEKEE (reference sequence). The CDR3 has 15 amino acids. This CDR3 reads CASSQGQGSPYEQYV. The CDR3 DNA follows: TGTGCCAGCAGCCAGGGACAGGGGTCCCCCTACGAGCAGTACGTC.

The gene calls are TRBV6-1 and TRBJ2-1, with TRBD2 as a possible D gene (7 bases). The CDR3 runs to 15 residues. Germline-derived CDR1 and CDR2 are MNHNS and SASEGT. Deletions cut 6 bases from V and 8 bases from J, with 20 bases between. In DNA form, the CDR3 reads TGTGCCAGCAGACTTTACAGGGAGGGTAGCTATGAGCAGTTCTTC. Its protein product is CASRLYREGSYEQFF.

The chain has TRBV9 and TRBJ2-2; TRBD1 matches at 9 bases. From germline, CDR1 is SGDLS and CDR2 YYNGEE. The CDR3 spans 17 residues. The V gene end was trimmed by 7 bases and the J gene end by 4 bases; junction bases not matched to a gene: 14. The CDR3 DNA follows: TGTGCCAGCGGTGAGGACAGGGGAGGCGTTCTCACCGGGGAGCTGTTTTTT. As protein: CASGEDRGGVLTGELFF.

This chain links TRBV10-2 with TRBJ2-7; 8 bases line up with TRBD2. Unmatched junction bases numbered 13, after V lost 11 bases and J lost 4 bases. The CDR3 covers 14 residues. Germline lookup yields CDR1 WSHSY and CDR2 SAAADI. CDR3: CASKQGAGGYEQYF. The CDR3 DNA follows: TGCGCCTCGAAGCAGGGCGCGGGGGGTTACGAGCAGTACTTC.

J is TRBJ1-1 and V is TRBV11-2, with 7 bases matching TRBD1. CDR3 length: 13 residues. Germline-derived CDR1 and CDR2 are SGHAT and FQNNGV. Losses at the gene ends were 1 base for V and 7 bases for J; bases not matched to a gene: 3. CDR3 in amino acids: CASSLGQGGEAFF. The DNA of the CDR3 is TGTGCCAGCAGCTTAGGACAGGGAGGTGAAGCTTTCTTT.

Only a few counts were recorded for this clone. This rearrangement joins TRBV4-1 to TRBJ1-3; D uncertain. Trimming cost V 8 bases and J 0 bases, with 11 bases left between them. Germline loops: CDR1 MGHRA, CDR2 YSYEKL. CDR3 size: 14 residues. CDR3 DNA sequence: TGCGCCAGCGGGGTCCAGAGCTCTGGAAACACCATATATTTT. Amino acid sequence: CASGVQSSGNTIYF.

V usage is TRBV6-1 and J usage is TRBJ1-4; 7 bases are shared with TRBD1. The V segment lost 7 bases and the J segment 0 bases; nucleotides outside the gene matches: 2. Germline lookup yields CDR1 MNHNS and CDR2 SASEGT. The CDR3 contains 14 residues. CDR3 bases: TGTGCCAGCAAGGGGGCCCCAACTAATGAAAAACTGTTTTTT. Protein product: CASKGAPTNEKLFF.

This sequence joins TRBV6-6 and TRBJ1-5; TRBD1 aligns across 8 bases. The CDR3 has 14 residues. J was trimmed by 2 bases and V by 8 bases; bases with no gene match: 5. Per the germline V gene, CDR1 is MNHNY and CDR2 is SVGAGI (reference sequence). CDR3 in DNA: TGTGCCAGCTGGACAGGGATCGGCAATCAGCCCCAGCATTTT. Its translation: CASWTGIGNQPQHF.

V usage is TRBV5-1 and J usage is TRBJ2-1, with D possibly being TRBD1 (6 bases). The V end was cut by 4 bases, the J end by 4 bases, with 15 bases between. The CDR3 length is 15 residues. From germline, CDR1 is SGHRS and CDR2 YFSETQ. CDR3 bases: TGCGCCAGCAGCACTACAGGGCCAAGGTACAATGAGCAGTTCTTC. This encodes CASSTTGPRYNEQFF. Full variable domain (remainder filled in from reference TRBV5-1 and TRBJ2-1): KAGVTQTPRYLIKTRGQQVTLSCSPISGHRSVSWYQQTPGQGLQFLFEYFSETQRNKGNFPGRFSGRQFSNSRSEMNVSTLELGDSALYLCASSTTGPRYNEQFFGPGTRLTVL.

The chain combines TRBV4-1 with TRBJ1-1; no firm D call. Trimming took off 3 bases at V and 6 bases at J, with 8 bases between the two ends. Germline-derived CDR1 and CDR2 are MGHRA and YSYEKL. The CDR3 covers 12 residues. The CDR3 bases are TGCGCCAGCAGCCAGACTTATGCTGAAGCTTTCTTT. Translated, it gives CASSQTYAEAFF.

This clone appeared a few times. The genes are TRBV29-1 and TRBJ2-5; tentatively, D is TRBD2 (6 bases). The length of the CDR3 is 13 residues. CDR1 and CDR2 (germline): SQVTM, ANQGSEA. V dropped 5 bases and J dropped 2 bases, with 12 bases sitting between them. The CDR3 DNA reads TGCAGCGTTATGCTTAGCGGACAAGAGACCCAGTACTTC. Translation gives CSVMLSGQETQYF. The full variable domain, its missing parts supplied by reference TRBV29-1 and TRBJ2-5, is SAVISQKPSRDICQRGTSLTIQCQVDSQVTMMFWYRQQPGQSLTLIATANQGSEATYESGFVIDKFPISRPNLTFSTLTVSNMSPEDSSIYLCSVMLSGQETQYFGPGTRLLVL.

This clone appeared once. This chain connects TRBV30 to TRBJ1-3; D remains ambiguous. Germline V lookup: CDR1 GTSNPN, CDR2 SVGIG (reference sequence). This CDR3 contains 15 residues. V was clipped by 2 bases and J by 2 bases, with 13 bases between them. CDR3 in DNA: TGTGCCTGGAGTTTAACCGGGAGGCCTGGAAACACCATATATTTT. Protein product: CAWSLTGRPGNTIYF.

This sequence joins TRBV30 and TRBJ2-3; 9 positions agree with TRBD2. The CDR3 is 16 residues long. The V gene end was trimmed by 1 base and the J gene end by 3 bases; junction bases not matched to a gene: 8. CDR1 GTSNPN and CDR2 SVGIG come from the germline V gene (reference sequence). CDR3 residues: CAWSAERRGGTDTQYF. The CDR3 nucleotides read TGTGCCTGGAGTGCGGAAAGGCGGGGGGGGACAGATACGCAGTATTTT.

In this sample, this clone turned up a few times. The rearrangement uses TRBV2 and TRBJ2-7, with 10 bases fitting TRBD1. Trimming at V came to 2 bases and at J to 4 bases, leaving 2 bases not matched to a gene. Germline loops: CDR1 SNHLY, CDR2 FYNNEI. CDR3 length: 14 amino acids. The CDR3 protein is CASSERGQGYEQYF. CDR3 DNA sequence: TGTGCCAGCAGTGAAAGGGGACAGGGGTACGAGCAGTACTTC.

A single count supports this clone. This chain connects TRBV7-8 to TRBJ1-2; possible D gene TRBD1, 6 bases. CDR1 and CDR2 from the germline V gene are SGHVS and FQNEAQ. V lost 2 bases and J 2 bases, leaving 9 bases between the germline ends. The CDR3 contains 14 residues. The CDR3 nucleotides read TGTGCCAGCAGCTTATATGACAGGAACTATGGCTACACCTTC. Its protein is CASSLYDRNYGYTF.

This clone has a single count. The CDR3 nucleotides are TGCGCCAGCAGCCCGGAGGGTCTTCGGGAAAAACTGTTTTTT. It translates to CASSPEGLREKLFF. The genes are TRBV5-1 and TRBJ1-4; D gene unclear. Germline CDR1 is SGHRS and CDR2 is YFSETQ. The CDR3 sequence is 14 residues long. V lost 4 bases, J lost 8 bases, and 15 bases lay in between.